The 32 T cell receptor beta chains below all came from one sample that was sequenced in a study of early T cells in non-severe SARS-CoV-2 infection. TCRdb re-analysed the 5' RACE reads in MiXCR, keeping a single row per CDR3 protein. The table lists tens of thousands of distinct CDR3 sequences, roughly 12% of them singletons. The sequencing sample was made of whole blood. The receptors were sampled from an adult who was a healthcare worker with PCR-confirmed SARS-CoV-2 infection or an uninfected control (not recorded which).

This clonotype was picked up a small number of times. CDR3: CASSPLSGSNTGELFF. In DNA, the CDR3 is TGTGCCAGCAGTCCCCTGAGCGGATCGAACACCGGGGAGCTGTTTTTT. The rearrangement uses TRBV5-4 and TRBJ2-2; D perhaps matches TRBD2 (5 bases). This CDR3 is 16 amino acids long. The V end was cut by 5 bases, the J end by 0 bases, with 14 bases between. The V gene's germline CDR1 is SGHNT and CDR2 YYREEE (reference sequence).

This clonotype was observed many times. The CDR3 region has the DNA TGTGCCAGCAGCGTAGCTAGTAATCCCCTCTCCTACGAGCAGTACTTC. Its protein product is CASSVASNPLSYEQYF. The rearrangement joins TRBV9 to TRBJ2-7; D not resolved. The germline V gene encodes CDR1 SGDLS and CDR2 YYNGEE. The germline V and J ends were trimmed by 0 bases and 0 bases, with 13 bases remaining between them. The CDR3 has 16 residues.

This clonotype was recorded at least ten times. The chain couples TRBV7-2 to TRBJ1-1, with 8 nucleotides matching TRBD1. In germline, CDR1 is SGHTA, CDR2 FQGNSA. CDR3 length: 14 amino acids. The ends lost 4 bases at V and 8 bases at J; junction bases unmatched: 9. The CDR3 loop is CASSSQGASGEAFF. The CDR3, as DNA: TGTGCCAGCAGCTCCCAGGGGGCGAGTGGGGAAGCTTTCTTT.

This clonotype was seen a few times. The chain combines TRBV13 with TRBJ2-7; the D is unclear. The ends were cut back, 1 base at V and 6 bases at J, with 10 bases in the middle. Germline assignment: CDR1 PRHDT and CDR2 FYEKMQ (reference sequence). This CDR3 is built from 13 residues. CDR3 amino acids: CASSLAANGEQYF. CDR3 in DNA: TGTGCCAGCAGCTTAGCGGCTAACGGCGAGCAGTACTTC.

The CDR3: CASHPGSYEQYF. The CDR3 DNA reads TGCGCCAGCCATCCCGGATCCTACGAGCAGTACTTC. The rearrangement joins TRBV23-1 to TRBJ2-7; D not resolved. TRBV23-1 qualifies as an ORF whose function is uncertain. V lost 8 bases and J lost 1, with 9 bases in between. The CDR3 has 12 amino acids.

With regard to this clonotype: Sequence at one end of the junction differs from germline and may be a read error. CDR3 sequence: CDRDRAPEETQYF. The DNA for the CDR3 is TGCGATAGGGACAGGGCGCCTGAAGAGACCCAGTACTTC. The V and J genes are TRBV12-3 or TRBV12-4 and TRBJ2-5, with TRBD1 matching 9 bases. The CDR3 consists of 13 residues.

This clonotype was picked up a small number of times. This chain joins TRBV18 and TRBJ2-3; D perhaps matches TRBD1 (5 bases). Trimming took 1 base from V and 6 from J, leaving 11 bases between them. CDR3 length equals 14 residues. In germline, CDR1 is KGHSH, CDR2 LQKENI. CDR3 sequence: CASSPLQVGDTQYF. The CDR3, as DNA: TGTGCCAGCTCACCACTACAGGTCGGGGATACGCAGTATTTT.

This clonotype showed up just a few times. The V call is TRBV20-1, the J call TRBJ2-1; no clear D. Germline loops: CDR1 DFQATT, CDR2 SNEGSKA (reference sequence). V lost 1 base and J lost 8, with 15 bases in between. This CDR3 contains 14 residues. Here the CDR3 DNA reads TGCAGTGCTAGAGCGTCGGTAGACGTCGATGAGCAGTTCTTC. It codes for CSARASVDVDEQFF.

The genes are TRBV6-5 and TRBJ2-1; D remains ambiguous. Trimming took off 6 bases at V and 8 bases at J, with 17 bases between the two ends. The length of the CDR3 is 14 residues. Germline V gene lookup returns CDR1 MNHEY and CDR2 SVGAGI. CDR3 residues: CASSTGPGPHEQFF. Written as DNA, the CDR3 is TGTGCCAGCAGCACCGGACCCGGTCCCCATGAGCAGTTCTTC.

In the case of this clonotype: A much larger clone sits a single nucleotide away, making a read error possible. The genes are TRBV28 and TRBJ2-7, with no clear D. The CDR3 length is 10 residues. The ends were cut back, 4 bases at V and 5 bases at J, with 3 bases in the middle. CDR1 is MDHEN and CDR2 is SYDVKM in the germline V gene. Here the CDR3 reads CASSSNEQYF. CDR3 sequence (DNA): TGTGCCAGCAGTTCCAACGAGCAGTACTTC.

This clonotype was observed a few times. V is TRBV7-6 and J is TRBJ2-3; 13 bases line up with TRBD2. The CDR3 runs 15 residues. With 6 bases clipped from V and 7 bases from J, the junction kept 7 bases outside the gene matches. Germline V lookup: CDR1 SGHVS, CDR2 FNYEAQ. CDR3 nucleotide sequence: TGTGCCAGCAGTTCGACTAGCGGGGGGCCGAATACGCAGTATTTT. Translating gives CASSSTSGGPNTQYF.

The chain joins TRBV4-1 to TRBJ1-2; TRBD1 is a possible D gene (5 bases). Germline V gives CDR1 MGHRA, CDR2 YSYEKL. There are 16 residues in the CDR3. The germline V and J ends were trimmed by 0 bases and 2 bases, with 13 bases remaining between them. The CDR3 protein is CASSQDLRGLNYGYTF. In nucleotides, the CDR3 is TGCGCCAGCAGCCAAGATCTCCGGGGCCTCAACTATGGCTACACCTTC.

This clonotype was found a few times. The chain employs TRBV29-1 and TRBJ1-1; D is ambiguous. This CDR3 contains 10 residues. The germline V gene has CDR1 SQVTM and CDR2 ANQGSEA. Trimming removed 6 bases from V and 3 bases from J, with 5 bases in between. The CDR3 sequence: CSVADTEAFF. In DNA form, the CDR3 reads TGCAGCGTAGCTGACACTGAAGCTTTCTTT. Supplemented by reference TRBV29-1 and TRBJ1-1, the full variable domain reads SAVISQKPSRDICQRGTSLTIQCQVDSQVTMMFWYRQQPGQSLTLIATANQGSEATYESGFVIDKFPISRPNLTFSTLTVSNMSPEDSSIYLCSVADTEAFFGQGTRLTVV.

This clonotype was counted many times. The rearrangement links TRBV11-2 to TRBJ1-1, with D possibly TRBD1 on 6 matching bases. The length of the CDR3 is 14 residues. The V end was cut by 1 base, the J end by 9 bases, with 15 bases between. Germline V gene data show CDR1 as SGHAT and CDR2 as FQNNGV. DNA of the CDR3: TGTGCCAGCAGCTTAGTAACGGATGACAGGCAAGCTTTCTTT. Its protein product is CASSLVTDDRQAFF.

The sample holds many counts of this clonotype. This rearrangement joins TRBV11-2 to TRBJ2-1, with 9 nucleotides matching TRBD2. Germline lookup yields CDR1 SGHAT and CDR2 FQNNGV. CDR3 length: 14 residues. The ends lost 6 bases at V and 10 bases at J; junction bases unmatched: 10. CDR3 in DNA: TGTGCCAGCAGACCCTTAGCGGGAGAGGGCGAGCAGTTCTTC. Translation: CASRPLAGEGEQFF.

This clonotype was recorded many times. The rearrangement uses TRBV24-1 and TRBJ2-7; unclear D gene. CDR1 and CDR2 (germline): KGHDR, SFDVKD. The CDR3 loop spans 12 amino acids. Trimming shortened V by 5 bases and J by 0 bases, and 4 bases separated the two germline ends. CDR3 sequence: CATSGGSYEQYF. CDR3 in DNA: TGTGCCACCAGTGGGGGCTCCTACGAGCAGTACTTC.

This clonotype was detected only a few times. The CDR3 DNA sequence: TGTGCCAGCAGTTCCCATGGAACCGGGGAGCTGTTTTTT. It encodes CASSSHGTGELFF. The V and J genes are TRBV12-3 or TRBV12-4 and TRBJ2-2; D remains unclear. The CDR3 extends over 13 amino acids. The V gene lost 4 bases and the J gene lost 5 bases, with 8 bases spanning the gap.

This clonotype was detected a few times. The chain's CDR3 is CASSIGGSESNQPQHF. The CDR3, as DNA: TGTGCCAGCAGCATCGGGGGGAGTGAGAGCAATCAGCCCCAGCATTTT. The chain recombines TRBV7-8 with TRBJ1-5; a possible D gene is TRBD1 (5 bases). Germline values: CDR1 SGHVS, CDR2 FQNEAQ. There are 16 residues in the CDR3. V was pared by 5 bases and J by 1 base, with 15 bases between.

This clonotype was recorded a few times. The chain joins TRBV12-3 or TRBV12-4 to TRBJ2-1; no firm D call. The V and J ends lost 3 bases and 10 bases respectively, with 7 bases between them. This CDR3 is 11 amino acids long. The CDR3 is CASSFFDEQFF. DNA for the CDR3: TGTGCCAGCAGTTTTTTTGACGAGCAGTTCTTC.

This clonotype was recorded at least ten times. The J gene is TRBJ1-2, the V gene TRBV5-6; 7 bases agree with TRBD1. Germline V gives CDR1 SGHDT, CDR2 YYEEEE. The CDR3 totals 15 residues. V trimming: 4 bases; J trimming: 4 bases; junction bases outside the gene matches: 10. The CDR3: CASSPRPTGPYGYTF. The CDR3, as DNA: TGTGCCAGCAGCCCGAGGCCGACAGGGCCCTATGGCTACACCTTC.

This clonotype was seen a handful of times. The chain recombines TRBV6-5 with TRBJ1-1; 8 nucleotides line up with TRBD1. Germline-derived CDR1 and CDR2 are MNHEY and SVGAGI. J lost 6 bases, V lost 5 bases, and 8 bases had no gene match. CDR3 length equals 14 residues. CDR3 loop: CASSKGQGRSEAFF. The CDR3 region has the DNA TGTGCCAGCAGTAAAGGACAGGGAAGGTCTGAAGCTTTCTTT.

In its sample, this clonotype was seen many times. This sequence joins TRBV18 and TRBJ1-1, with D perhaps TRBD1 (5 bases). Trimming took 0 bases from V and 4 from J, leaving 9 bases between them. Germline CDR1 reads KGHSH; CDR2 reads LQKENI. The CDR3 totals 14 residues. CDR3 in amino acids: CASSPPGGSTEAFF. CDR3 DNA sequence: TGTGCCAGCTCACCACCGGGGGGTTCCACTGAAGCTTTCTTT.

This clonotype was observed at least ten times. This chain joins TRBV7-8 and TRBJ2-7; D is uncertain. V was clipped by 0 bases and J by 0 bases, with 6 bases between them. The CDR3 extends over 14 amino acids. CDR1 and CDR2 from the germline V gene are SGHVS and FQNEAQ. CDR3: CASSLALNSYEQYF. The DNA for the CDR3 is TGTGCCAGCAGCTTAGCGCTAAACTCCTACGAGCAGTACTTC.

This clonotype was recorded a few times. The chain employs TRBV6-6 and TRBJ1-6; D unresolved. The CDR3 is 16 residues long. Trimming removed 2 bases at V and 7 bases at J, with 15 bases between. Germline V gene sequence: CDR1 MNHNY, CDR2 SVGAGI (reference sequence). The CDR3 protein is CASSYAGSQGNSPLHF. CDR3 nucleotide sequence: TGTGCCAGCAGTTACGCTGGGAGCCAAGGGAATTCACCCCTCCACTTT.

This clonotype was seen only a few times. This chain's CDR3 is CASSLESGRNTEAFF. The CDR3 DNA reads TGTGCCAGCAGCTTGGAGTCAGGCCGTAATACTGAAGCTTTCTTT. The rearrangement links TRBV5-8 to TRBJ1-1; D is unresolved. The CDR3 consists of 15 residues. The ends were cut back, 0 bases at V and 5 bases at J, with 14 bases in the middle. Germline V gives CDR1 SGHTS, CDR2 YDEGEE. Drawing the rest from reference TRBV5-8 and TRBJ1-1, the complete variable domain is EAGVTQSPTHLIKTRGQQATLRCSPISGHTSVYWYQQALGLGLQFLLWYDEGEERNRGNFPPRFSGRQFPNYSSELNVNALELEDSALYLCASSLESGRNTEAFFGQGTRLTVV.

CDR3 region: CASSPLPDTDTQYF. For the CDR3, the DNA is TGTGCCAGCTCACCACTTCCAGATACAGATACGCAGTATTTT. This chain connects TRBV18 to TRBJ2-3, with D hard to call. Trimming removed 1 base from V and 3 bases from J, with 8 bases in between. This CDR3 has 14 amino acids. CDR1 and CDR2 from the germline V gene are KGHSH and LQKENI. The complete variable domain, with remaining parts taken from reference TRBV18 and TRBJ2-3, reads NAGVMQNPRHLVRRRGQEARLRCSPMKGHSHVYWYRQLPEEGLKFMVYLQKENIIDESGMPKERFSAEFPKEGPSILRIQQVVRGDSAAYFCASSPLPDTDTQYFGPGTRLTVL.

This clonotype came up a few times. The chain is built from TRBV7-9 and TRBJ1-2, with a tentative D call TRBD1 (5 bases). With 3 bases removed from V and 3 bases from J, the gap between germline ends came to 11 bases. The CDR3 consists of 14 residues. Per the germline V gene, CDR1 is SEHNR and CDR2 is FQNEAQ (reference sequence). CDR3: CASSLEGPDYGYTF. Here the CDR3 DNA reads TGTGCCAGCAGCTTGGAGGGACCAGACTATGGCTACACCTTC.

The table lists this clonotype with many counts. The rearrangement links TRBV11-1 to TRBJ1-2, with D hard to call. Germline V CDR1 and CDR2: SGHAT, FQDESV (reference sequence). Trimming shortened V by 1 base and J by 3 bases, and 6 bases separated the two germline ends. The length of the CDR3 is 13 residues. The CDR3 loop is CASSLGGDYGYTF. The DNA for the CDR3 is TGTGCCAGCAGCTTAGGAGGCGACTATGGCTACACCTTC. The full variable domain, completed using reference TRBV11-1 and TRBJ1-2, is EAEVAQSPRYKITEKSQAVAFWCDPISGHATLYWYRQILGQGPELLVQFQDESVVDDSQLPKDRFSAERLKGVDSTLKIQPAELGDSAMYLCASSLGGDYGYTFGSGTRLTVV.

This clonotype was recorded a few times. The chain's CDR3 is CASSQVGRNEKLFF. DNA for the CDR3: TGTGCCAGCAGCCAAGTGGGGAGAAATGAAAAACTGTTTTTT. V is TRBV4-2 and J is TRBJ1-4; D remains ambiguous. CDR1 LGHNA and CDR2 YNFKEQ come from the germline V gene. V dropped 1 base and J dropped 5 bases, with 8 bases sitting between them. This CDR3 has 14 residues.

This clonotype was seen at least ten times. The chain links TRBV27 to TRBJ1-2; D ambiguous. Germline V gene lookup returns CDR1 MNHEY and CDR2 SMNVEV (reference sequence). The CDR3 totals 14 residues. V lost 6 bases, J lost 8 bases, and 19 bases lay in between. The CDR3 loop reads CASSPTPAGSGYTF. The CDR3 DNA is TGTGCCAGCAGCCCTACCCCGGCAGGTTCGGGCTACACCTTC.

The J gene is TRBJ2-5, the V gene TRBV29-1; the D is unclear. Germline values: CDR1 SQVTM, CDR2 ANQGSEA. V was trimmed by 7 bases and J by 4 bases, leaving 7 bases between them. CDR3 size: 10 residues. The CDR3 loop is CSARTETQYF. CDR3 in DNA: TGCAGCGCCAGAACAGAGACCCAGTACTTC. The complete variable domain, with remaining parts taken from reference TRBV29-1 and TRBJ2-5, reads SAVISQKPSRDICQRGTSLTIQCQVDSQVTMMFWYRQQPGQSLTLIATANQGSEATYESGFVIDKFPISRPNLTFSTLTVSNMSPEDSSIYLCSARTETQYFGPGTRLLVL.

This CDR3 is CASSFPGRGPGEQYF. The CDR3 DNA is TGTGCCAGCAGCTTCCCCGGCAGGGGGCCTGGTGAGCAGTACTTC. The chain is built from TRBV7-8 and TRBJ2-7; 8 bases match TRBD1. Trimming removed 3 bases from V and 7 bases from J; junction bases left unmatched: 11. CDR3 length equals 15 residues. In germline, CDR1 is SGHVS, CDR2 FQNEAQ.